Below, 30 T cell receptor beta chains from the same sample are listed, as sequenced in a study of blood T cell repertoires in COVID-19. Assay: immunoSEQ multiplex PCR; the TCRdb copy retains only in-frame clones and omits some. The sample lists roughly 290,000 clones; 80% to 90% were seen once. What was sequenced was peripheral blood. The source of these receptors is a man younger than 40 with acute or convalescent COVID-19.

Here the CDR3 reads CASSLLLGDTGELFF. CDR3 DNA sequence: TGTGCCAGCAGCTTACTGTTAGGGGACACCGGGGAGCTGTTTTTT. This chain links TRBV11-2 with TRBJ2-2; perhaps TRBD1 as D (5 bases). V lost 2 bases to trimming and J lost 3 bases, with 10 bases between them. CDR1 and CDR2 (germline): SGHAT, FQNNGV. CDR3 length equals 15 residues. Full variable domain (missing parts from reference TRBV11-2 and TRBJ2-2): EAGVAQSPRYKIIEKRQSVAFWCNPISGHATLYWYQQILGQGPKLLIQFQNNGVVDDSQLPKDRFSAERLKGVDSTLKIQPAKLEDSAVYLCASSLLLGDTGELFFGEGSRLTVL.

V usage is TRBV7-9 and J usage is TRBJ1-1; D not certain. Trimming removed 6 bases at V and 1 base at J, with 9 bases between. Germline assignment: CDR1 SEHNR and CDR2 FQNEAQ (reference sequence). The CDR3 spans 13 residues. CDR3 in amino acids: CASSREGNTEAFF. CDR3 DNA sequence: TGTGCCAGCAGTCGGGAGGGGAACACTGAAGCTTTCTTT. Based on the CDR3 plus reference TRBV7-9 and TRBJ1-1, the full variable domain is DTGVSQNPRHKITKRGQNVTFRCDPISEHNRLYWYRQTLGQGPEFLTYFQNEAQLEKSRLLSDRFSAERPKGSFSTLEIQRTEQGDSAMYLCASSREGNTEAFFGQGTRLTVV.

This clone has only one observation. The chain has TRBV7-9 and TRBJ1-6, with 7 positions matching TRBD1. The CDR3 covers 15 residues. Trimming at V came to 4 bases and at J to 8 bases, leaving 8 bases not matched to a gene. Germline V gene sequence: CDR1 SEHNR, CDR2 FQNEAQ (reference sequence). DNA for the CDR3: TGTGCCAGCAGCTCGATGACAGGGCTGTATTCACCCCTCCACTTT. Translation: CASSSMTGLYSPLHF.

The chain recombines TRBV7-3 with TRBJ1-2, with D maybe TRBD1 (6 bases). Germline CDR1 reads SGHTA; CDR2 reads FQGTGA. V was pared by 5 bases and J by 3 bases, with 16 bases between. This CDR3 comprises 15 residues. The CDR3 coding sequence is TGTGCCAGCAGCCCGACAGGTTCAGGGGACTATGGCTACACCTTC. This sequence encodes CASSPTGSGDYGYTF.

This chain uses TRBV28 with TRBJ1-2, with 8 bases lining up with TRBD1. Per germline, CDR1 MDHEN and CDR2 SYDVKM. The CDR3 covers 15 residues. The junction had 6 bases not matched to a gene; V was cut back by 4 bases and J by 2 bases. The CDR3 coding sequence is TGTGCCAGCAGTTCCCCGACAGGGGTAAACTATGGCTACACCTTC. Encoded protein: CASSSPTGVNYGYTF.

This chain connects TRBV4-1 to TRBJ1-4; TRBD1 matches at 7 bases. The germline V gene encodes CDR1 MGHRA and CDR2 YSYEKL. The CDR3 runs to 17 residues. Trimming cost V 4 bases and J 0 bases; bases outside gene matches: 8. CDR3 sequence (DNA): TGCGCCAGCAGCCCATATCTGGACAGGACAACTAATGAAAAACTGTTTTTT. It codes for CASSPYLDRTTNEKLFF.

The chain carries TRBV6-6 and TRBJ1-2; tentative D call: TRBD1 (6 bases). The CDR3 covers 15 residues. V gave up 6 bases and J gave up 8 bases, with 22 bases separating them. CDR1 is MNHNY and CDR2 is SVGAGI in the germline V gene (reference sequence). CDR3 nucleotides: TGTGCCAGCAGGCTGGGACAAACAAGGTCGGGGGGCTACACCTTC. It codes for CASRLGQTRSGGYTF.

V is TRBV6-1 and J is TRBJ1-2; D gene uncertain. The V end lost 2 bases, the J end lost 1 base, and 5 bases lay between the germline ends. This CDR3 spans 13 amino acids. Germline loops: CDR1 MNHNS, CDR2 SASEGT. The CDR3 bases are TGTGCCAGCAGTGAACAAAATAACTATGGCTACACCTTC. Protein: CASSEQNNYGYTF.

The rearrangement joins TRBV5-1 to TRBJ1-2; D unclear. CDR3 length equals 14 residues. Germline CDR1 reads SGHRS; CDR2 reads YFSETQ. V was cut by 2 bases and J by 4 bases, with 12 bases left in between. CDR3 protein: CASSFEEALYGYTF. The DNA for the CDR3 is TGCGCCAGCAGCTTTGAGGAGGCCCTCTATGGCTACACCTTC.

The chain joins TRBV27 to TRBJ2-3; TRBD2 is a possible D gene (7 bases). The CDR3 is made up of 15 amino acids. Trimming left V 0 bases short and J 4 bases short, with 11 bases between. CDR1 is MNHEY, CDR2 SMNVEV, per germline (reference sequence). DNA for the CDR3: TGTGCCAGCAGTTTATCGGGGGGGGCGGCAGATACGCAGTATTTT. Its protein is CASSLSGGAADTQYF.

This chain's CDR3 is CASSPWGRDTQYF. The CDR3 bases are TGTGCCAGCAGCCCCTGGGGGCGGGATACGCAGTATTTT. V and J are TRBV6-2 or TRBV6-3 and TRBJ2-3, with D maybe TRBD1 (6 bases). V gave up 6 bases and J gave up 6 bases, with 13 bases separating them. This CDR3 comprises 13 residues. CDR1 MNHEY and CDR2 SVGEGT come from the germline V gene.

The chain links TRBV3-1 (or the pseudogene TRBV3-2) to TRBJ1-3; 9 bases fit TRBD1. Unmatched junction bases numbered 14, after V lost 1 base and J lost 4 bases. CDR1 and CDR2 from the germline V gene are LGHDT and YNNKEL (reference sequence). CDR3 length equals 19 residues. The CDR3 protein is CASSQVADRGSKLGNTIYF. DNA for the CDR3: TGTGCCAGCAGCCAAGTGGCGGACAGGGGAAGTAAGCTCGGAAACACCATATATTTT.

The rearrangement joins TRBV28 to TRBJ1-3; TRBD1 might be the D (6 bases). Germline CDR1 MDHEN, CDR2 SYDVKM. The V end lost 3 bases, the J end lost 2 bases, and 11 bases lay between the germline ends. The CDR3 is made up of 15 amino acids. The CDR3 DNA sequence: TGTGCCAGCAGTTTCTCCGGGACACCTGGAAACACCATATATTTT. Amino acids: CASSFSGTPGNTIYF.

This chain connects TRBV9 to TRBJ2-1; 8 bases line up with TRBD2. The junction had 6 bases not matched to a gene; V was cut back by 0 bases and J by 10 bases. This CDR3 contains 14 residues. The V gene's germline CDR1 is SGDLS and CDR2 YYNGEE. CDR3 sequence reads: CASSVVVREGEQFF. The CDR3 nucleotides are TGTGCCAGCAGCGTAGTAGTCCGGGAGGGAGAGCAGTTCTTC.

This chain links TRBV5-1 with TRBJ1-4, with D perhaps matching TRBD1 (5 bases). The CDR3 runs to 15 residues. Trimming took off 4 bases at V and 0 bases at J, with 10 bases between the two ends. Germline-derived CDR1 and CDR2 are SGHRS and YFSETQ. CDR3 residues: CASSPDTSTNEKLFF. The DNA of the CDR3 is TGCGCCAGCAGCCCGGACACCTCAACTAATGAAAAACTGTTTTTT.

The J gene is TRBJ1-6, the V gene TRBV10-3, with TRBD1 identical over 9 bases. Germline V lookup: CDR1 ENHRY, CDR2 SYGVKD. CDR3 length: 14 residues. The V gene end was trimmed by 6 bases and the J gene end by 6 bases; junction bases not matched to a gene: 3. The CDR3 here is CAISTTGGNSPLHF. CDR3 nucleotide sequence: TGTGCCATCAGCACGACAGGGGGTAATTCACCCCTCCACTTT.

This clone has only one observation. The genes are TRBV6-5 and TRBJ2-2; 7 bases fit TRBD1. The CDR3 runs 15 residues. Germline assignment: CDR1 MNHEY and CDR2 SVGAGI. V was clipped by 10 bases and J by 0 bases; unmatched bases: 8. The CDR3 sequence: CATGIGTANTGELFF. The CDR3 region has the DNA TGTGCCACAGGAATCGGGACAGCGAACACCGGGGAGCTGTTTTTT.

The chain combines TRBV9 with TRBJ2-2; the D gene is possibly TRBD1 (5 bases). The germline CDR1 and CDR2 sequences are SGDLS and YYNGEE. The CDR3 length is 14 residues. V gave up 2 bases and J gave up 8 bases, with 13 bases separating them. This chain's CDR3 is CASSVTATLGELFF. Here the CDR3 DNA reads TGTGCCAGCAGCGTGACAGCCACCCTAGGGGAGCTGTTTTTT.

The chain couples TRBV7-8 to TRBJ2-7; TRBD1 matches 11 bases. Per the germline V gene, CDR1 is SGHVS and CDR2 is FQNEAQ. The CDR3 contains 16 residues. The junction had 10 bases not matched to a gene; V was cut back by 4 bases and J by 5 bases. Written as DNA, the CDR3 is TGTGCCAGCAGCTCAAGTCCGGGACAGGGGGTCCACGAGCAGTACTTC. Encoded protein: CASSSSPGQGVHEQYF.

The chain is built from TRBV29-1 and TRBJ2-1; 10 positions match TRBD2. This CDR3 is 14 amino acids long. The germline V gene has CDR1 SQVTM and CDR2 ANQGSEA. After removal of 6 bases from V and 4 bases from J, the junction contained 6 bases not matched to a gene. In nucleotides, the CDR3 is TGCAGCGTGGGGAGTAGCGGGGGGTACAATGAGCAGTTCTTC. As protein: CSVGSSGGYNEQFF.

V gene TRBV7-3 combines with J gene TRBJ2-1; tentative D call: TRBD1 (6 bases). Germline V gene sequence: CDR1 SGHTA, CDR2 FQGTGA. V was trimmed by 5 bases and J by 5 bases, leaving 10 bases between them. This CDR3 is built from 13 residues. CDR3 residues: CASSLDRNNEQFF. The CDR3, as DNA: TGTGCCAGCAGCCTAGACAGGAACAATGAGCAGTTCTTC. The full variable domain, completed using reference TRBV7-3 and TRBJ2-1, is GAGVSQTPSNKVTEKGKYVELRCDPISGHTALYWYRQSLGQGPEFLIYFQGTGAADDSGLPNDRFFAVRPEGSVSTLKIQRTERGDSAVYLCASSLDRNNEQFFGPGTRLTVL.

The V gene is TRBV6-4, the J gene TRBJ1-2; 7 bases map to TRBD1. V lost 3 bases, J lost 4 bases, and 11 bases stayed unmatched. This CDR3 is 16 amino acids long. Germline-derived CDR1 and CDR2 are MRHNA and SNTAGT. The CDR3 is CASSEFTGENAYGYTF. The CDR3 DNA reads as TGTGCCAGCAGTGAATTCACAGGGGAGAATGCCTATGGCTACACCTTC.

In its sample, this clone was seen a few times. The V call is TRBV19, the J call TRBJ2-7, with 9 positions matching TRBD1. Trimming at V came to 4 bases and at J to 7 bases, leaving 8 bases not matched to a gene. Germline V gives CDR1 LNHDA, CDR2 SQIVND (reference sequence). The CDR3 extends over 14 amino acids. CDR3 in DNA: TGTGCCAGTAGTACCGGGACAGGGTTACGAGAGCAGTACTTC. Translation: CASSTGTGLREQYF.

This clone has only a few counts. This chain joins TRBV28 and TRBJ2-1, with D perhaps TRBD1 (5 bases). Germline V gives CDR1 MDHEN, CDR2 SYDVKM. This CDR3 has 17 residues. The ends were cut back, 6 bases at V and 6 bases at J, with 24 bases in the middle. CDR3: CASRGRELKKLSNEQFF. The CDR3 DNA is TGTGCCAGCAGAGGCAGGGAATTAAAGAAGTTGAGCAATGAGCAGTTCTTC.

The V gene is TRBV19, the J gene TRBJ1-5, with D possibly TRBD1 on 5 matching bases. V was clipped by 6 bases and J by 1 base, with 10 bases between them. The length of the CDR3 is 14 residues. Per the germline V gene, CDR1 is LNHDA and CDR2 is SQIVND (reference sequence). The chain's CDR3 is CASSSGGSNQPQHF. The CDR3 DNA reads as TGTGCCAGTAGCTCGGGGGGAAGCAATCAGCCCCAGCATTTT.

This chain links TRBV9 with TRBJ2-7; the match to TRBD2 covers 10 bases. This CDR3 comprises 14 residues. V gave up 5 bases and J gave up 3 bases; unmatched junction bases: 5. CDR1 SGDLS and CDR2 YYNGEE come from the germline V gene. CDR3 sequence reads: CASSKGLADYEQYF. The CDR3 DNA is TGTGCCAGCAGTAAAGGACTAGCGGACTACGAGCAGTACTTC.

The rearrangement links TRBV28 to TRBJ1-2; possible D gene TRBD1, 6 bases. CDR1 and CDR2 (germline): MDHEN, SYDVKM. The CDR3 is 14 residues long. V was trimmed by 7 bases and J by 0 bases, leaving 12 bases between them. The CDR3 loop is CASTPDRSNYGYTF. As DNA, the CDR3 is TGTGCCAGCACCCCAGACAGGTCTAACTATGGCTACACCTTC.

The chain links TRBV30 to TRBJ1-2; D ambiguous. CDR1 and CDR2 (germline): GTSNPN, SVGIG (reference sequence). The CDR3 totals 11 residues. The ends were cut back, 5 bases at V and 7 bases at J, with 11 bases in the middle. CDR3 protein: CAWDAQVGYTF. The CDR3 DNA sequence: TGTGCCTGGGACGCCCAGGTTGGCTACACCTTC.

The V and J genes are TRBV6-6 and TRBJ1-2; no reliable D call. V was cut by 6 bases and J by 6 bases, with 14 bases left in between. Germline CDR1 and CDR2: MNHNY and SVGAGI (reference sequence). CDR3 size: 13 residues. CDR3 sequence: CASRSFSSDGYTF. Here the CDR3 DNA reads TGTGCCAGCAGGTCCTTTTCATCGGATGGCTACACCTTC.

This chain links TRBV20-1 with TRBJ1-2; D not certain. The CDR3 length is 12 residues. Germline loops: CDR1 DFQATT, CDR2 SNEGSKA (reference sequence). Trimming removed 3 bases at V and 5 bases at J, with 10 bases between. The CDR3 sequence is CSASFPSYGYTF. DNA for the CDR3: TGCAGTGCTAGTTTCCCCTCGTATGGCTACACCTTC.